This T cell receptor beta chain was sequenced in a study of T cell clonotyping in hematopoietic cell transplantation. Study observations and caveats: Recipient TCR diversity dropped after transplant; expanded clonotypes rose from day 30 to 180. Graft donor and pretransplant recipient Inverse Simpson Index values predicted broader posttransplant TCR diversity.

Method: immunoSEQ multiplex PCR; TCRdb's copy keeps in-frame clones and lacks some. Among 13,000 or so clones listed, 80% to 95% were seen once. As concerns this clone: As yet, its antigen is unknown.

The sample consisted of PBMCs, taken 100 days after allogeneic stem cell transplant. The origin of this receptor is a female patient aged 50 to 60 who had an allogeneic stem cell transplant from an unrelated donor, so the T cells may come from the graft donor. Some clones in this sample may be carry-over from other donors' samples.

The CDR3 sequence is CASSPTYTKPRTGGVYEQYF. CDR3 nucleotides: TGTGCCAGCAGCCCCACGTACACGAAACCTCGGACAGGGGGGGTCTACGAGCAGTACTTC. V usage is TRBV27 and J usage is TRBJ2-7; 10 positions agree with TRBD1. In germline, CDR1 is MNHEY, CDR2 SMNVEV (reference sequence). V shed 6 bases and J 3 bases; nucleotides not matched to a gene: 23. This CDR3 region has 20 residues.